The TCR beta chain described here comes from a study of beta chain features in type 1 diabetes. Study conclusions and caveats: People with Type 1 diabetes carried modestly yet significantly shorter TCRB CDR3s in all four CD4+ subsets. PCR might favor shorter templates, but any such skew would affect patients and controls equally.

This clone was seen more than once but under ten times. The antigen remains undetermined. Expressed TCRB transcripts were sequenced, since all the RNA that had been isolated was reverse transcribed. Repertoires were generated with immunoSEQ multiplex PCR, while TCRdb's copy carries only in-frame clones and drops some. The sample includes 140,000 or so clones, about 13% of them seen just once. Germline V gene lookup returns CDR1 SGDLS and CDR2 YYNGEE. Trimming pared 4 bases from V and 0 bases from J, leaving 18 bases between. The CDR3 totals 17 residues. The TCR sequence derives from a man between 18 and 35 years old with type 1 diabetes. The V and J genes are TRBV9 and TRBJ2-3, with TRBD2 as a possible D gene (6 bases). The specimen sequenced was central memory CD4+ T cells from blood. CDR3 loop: CASSPARVSGSTDTQYF. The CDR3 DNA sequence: TGTGCCAGCAGCCCCGCTCGGGTTAGCGGTAGCACAGATACGCAGTATTTT.